One and the same sample provided the 29 T cell receptor beta chains below, sequenced in a study of CD8 T cells in Susac syndrome. When the RNA was reverse transcribed, random hexamers were used with an input of 0.5 to 1 ug. TCRdb passed the immunoSEQ multiplex PCR reads through MiXCR, listing each CDR3 protein once. The sample carries 150,000 to 200,000 distinct CDR3 sequences, approximately 95% recorded once. The sample consisted of CD4+ T cells from PBMCs. The origin of the receptors is a human donor with multiple sclerosis.

Only one count was recorded for this clonotype. This chain uses TRBV30 with TRBJ1-5; D may be TRBD1 (5 bases). The CDR3 is 15 residues long. V dropped 3 bases and J dropped 2 bases, with 14 bases sitting between them. From germline, CDR1 is GTSNPN and CDR2 SVGIG (reference sequence). CDR3 sequence (DNA): TGTGCCTGGAGCCCCGTTCTGGGGGGCAATCAGCCCCAGCATTTT. Its protein is CAWSPVLGGNQPQHF.

The chain has TRBV6-5 and TRBJ1-1; possibly TRBD1 for D (6 bases). Germline V gene data show CDR1 as MNHEY and CDR2 as SVGAGI. V was clipped by 2 bases and J by 1 base, with 8 bases between them. This CDR3 is 14 amino acids long. Here the CDR3 reads CASSYGRGNTEAFF. The CDR3 DNA follows: TGTGCCAGCAGTTACGGCAGGGGGAACACTGAAGCTTTCTTT.

The V gene is TRBV20-1, the J gene TRBJ2-7; a weak D match, TRBD2 (6 bases). Trimming shortened V by 3 bases and J by 1 base, and 13 bases separated the two germline ends. Germline CDR1 reads DFQATT; CDR2 reads SNEGSKA (reference sequence). This CDR3 spans 14 amino acids. CDR3 nucleotide sequence: TGCAGTGCTAGCGGGCGGGAAGGATCCTACGAGCAGTACTTC. Protein product: CSASGREGSYEQYF.

This clonotype was seen once. Here the CDR3 reads CASNGDSTEAFF. In DNA form, the CDR3 reads TGTGCCAGCAACGGGGATAGCACTGAAGCTTTCTTT. V is TRBV12-3 or TRBV12-4 and J is TRBJ1-1; D is unclear. V lost 7 bases and J 4 bases, leaving 10 bases between the germline ends. CDR3 length equals 12 residues.

The chain uses TRBV2 and TRBJ1-5; 8 nucleotides match TRBD1. The germline CDR1 and CDR2 sequences are SNHLY and FYNNEI. Trimming removed 6 bases from V and 2 bases from J; junction bases left unmatched: 3. The CDR3 totals 14 residues. DNA for the CDR3: TGTGCCAGCAGCCCGGGACAGGGCAATCAGCCCCAGCATTTT. This sequence encodes CASSPGQGNQPQHF.

This clonotype was detected a few times. This sequence joins TRBV4-1 and TRBJ2-6; a weak D match, TRBD1 (6 bases). The V and J ends lost 1 base and 4 bases respectively, with 14 bases between them. Germline assignment: CDR1 MGHRA and CDR2 YSYEKL. The CDR3 runs 17 residues. The CDR3 spells CASSQGDIGDGANVLTF. The CDR3 DNA follows: TGCGCCAGCAGCCAAGGGGACATTGGGGACGGGGCCAACGTCCTGACTTTC.

This clonotype occurred a few times. This sequence joins TRBV6-1 and TRBJ1-2, with D maybe TRBD1 (5 bases). Germline-derived CDR1 and CDR2 are MNHNS and SASEGT. The V end was cut by 6 bases, the J end by 0 bases, with 17 bases between. The CDR3 contains 16 residues. This CDR3 reads CASSPSLRGANYGYTF. CDR3 sequence (DNA): TGTGCCAGCAGCCCCTCCCTGAGGGGAGCTAACTATGGCTACACCTTC.

The V call is TRBV6-5, the J call TRBJ2-7, with D possibly TRBD2 on 5 matching bases. CDR1 is MNHEY and CDR2 is SVGAGI in the germline V gene. V dropped 8 bases and J dropped 9 bases, with 14 bases sitting between them. The CDR3 totals 11 residues. The CDR3 loop is CASRRLGVQYF. CDR3 in DNA: TGTGCCAGCCGACGCCTCGGGGTGCAGTACTTC.

This clonotype was seen a single time. This chain uses TRBV2 with TRBJ1-5, with D possibly matching TRBD1 (6 bases). This CDR3 is 14 amino acids long. Germline loops: CDR1 SNHLY, CDR2 FYNNEI. V lost 6 bases and J lost 4, with 13 bases in between. CDR3 sequence reads: CASSNQGRNQPQHF. Here the CDR3 DNA reads TGTGCCAGCAGCAATCAGGGGAGGAATCAGCCCCAGCATTTT. The variable domain in full, with the rest retrieved from reference TRBV2 and TRBJ1-5, is EPEVTQTPSHQVTQMGQEVILRCVPISNHLYFYWYRQILGQKVEFLVSFYNNEISEKSEIFDDQFSVERPDGSNFTLKIRSTKLEDSAMYFCASSNQGRNQPQHFGDGTRLSIL.

This chain joins TRBV3-1 and TRBJ2-3; TRBD2 might be the D (6 bases). V lost 4 bases, J lost 5 bases, and 13 bases lay in between. The CDR3 is 14 residues long. Germline V gene data show CDR1 as LGHDT and CDR2 as YNNKEL (reference sequence). The CDR3 loop is CASSPLSSEDTQYF. Here the CDR3 DNA reads TGTGCCAGCAGCCCTCTATCTAGCGAAGATACGCAGTATTTT.

This sequence joins TRBV5-1 and TRBJ2-3; 9 positions agree with TRBD2. J was trimmed by 5 bases and V by 0 bases; bases with no gene match: 10. The CDR3 spans 17 residues. Germline V lookup: CDR1 SGHRS, CDR2 YFSETQ. CDR3 amino acids: CASSLDGSGGQGDTQYF. The CDR3 DNA is TGCGCCAGCAGCTTGGACGGTAGCGGGGGTCAGGGAGATACGCAGTATTTT.

This chain links TRBV4-3 with TRBJ2-1; D perhaps matches TRBD1 (5 bases). V lost 4 bases and J lost 8, with 21 bases in between. The V gene's germline CDR1 is LGHNA and CDR2 YSLEER. The CDR3 contains 16 residues. CDR3 residues: CASSPSLGATSDEQFF. The CDR3 DNA sequence: TGCGCCAGCAGCCCATCCCTTGGGGCGACGTCCGATGAGCAGTTCTTC.

This chain connects TRBV7-2 to TRBJ1-1; D perhaps matches TRBD1 (6 bases). CDR1 is SGHTA and CDR2 is FQGNSA in the germline V gene. The CDR3 sequence is 12 residues long. V was pared by 2 bases and J by 11 bases, with 12 bases between. The CDR3 DNA sequence: TGTGCCAGCAGCTTATTGGACAGAAGGGCTTTCTTT. Translating it yields CASSLLDRRAFF.

The chain employs TRBV5-4 and TRBJ2-1, with 8 bases fitting TRBD2. J gave up 10 bases and V 2 bases, and 2 bases lay outside the gene matches. The CDR3 runs to 12 residues. Germline V CDR1 and CDR2: SGHNT, YYREEE (reference sequence). The CDR3 region has the DNA TGTGCCAGCAGCTTCACTAGCGGAGAGCAGTTCTTC. Protein: CASSFTSGEQFF.

The count of this clonotype is one. The V and J genes are TRBV19 and TRBJ1-1; D possibly corresponds to TRBD1 (5 bases). The CDR3 runs to 12 residues. Germline CDR1 reads LNHDA; CDR2 reads SQIVND (reference sequence). V was pared by 0 bases and J by 11 bases, with 10 bases between. This CDR3 reads CASSIDLEGAFF. The CDR3 nucleotides are TGTGCCAGTAGTATAGACCTGGAGGGGGCTTTCTTT.

This chain connects TRBV18 to TRBJ1-2, with TRBD1 matching 7 bases. V lost 5 bases and J lost 5; bases outside the gene matches: 8. CDR1 is KGHSH, CDR2 LQKENI, per germline. There are 14 residues in the CDR3. The CDR3 nucleotides read TGTGCCAGCTCAGCGCCCGGGACAGCGTATGGCTACACCTTC. It is translated as CASSAPGTAYGYTF.

The V and J genes are TRBV4-3 and TRBJ1-2, with a tentative D call TRBD1 (5 bases). In germline, CDR1 is LGHNA, CDR2 YSLEER. Deletions cut 0 bases from V and 7 bases from J, with 15 bases between. The CDR3 covers 15 residues. CDR3 residues: CASSQERTGTLGYTF. The CDR3, as DNA: TGCGCCAGCAGCCAAGAAAGAACAGGCACCCTTGGCTACACCTTC.

This chain links TRBV19 with TRBJ1-6, with 9 bases that match TRBD1. Germline CDR1 LNHDA, CDR2 SQIVND (reference sequence). The V gene end was trimmed by 5 bases and the J gene end by 8 bases; junction bases not matched to a gene: 7. There are 15 residues in the CDR3. The CDR3 nucleotides read TGTGCCAGTAGTGCCCACCGGGACAGGGATTCACCCCTCCACTTT. Translating gives CASSAHRDRDSPLHF.

The genes are TRBV7-9 and TRBJ2-2, with TRBD1 identical over 10 bases. This CDR3 is built from 15 residues. Trimming at V came to 3 bases and at J to 6 bases, leaving 4 bases not matched to a gene. Germline CDR1 and CDR2: SEHNR and FQNEAQ (reference sequence). The DNA of the CDR3 is TGTGCCAGCAGCTTGTCCGGGACAGGGGCCGGGGAGCTGTTTTTT. Amino acid sequence: CASSLSGTGAGELFF.

As DNA, the CDR3 is TGTGCCAGCAGCCAACCCCCGGTCAATCAGCCCCAGCATTTT. Its protein product is CASSQPPVNQPQHF. This chain links TRBV7-2 with TRBJ1-5; D gene ambiguous. The CDR3 loop spans 14 amino acids. Per the germline V gene, CDR1 is SGHTA and CDR2 is FQGNSA. V lost 5 bases and J lost 3, with 11 bases in between.

The chain uses TRBV27 and TRBJ2-7; no clear D. Trimming removed 8 bases at V and 3 bases at J, with 17 bases between. This CDR3 spans 14 amino acids. The germline gives CDR1 MNHEY, CDR2 SMNVEV (reference sequence). The CDR3 DNA reads TGTGCCAGCCCACCCAAGGCGACGGACTACGAGCAGTACTTC. Protein sequence: CASPPKATDYEQYF.

The V call is TRBV19, the J call TRBJ2-2; D remains unclear. The germline V and J ends were trimmed by 7 bases and 2 bases, with 8 bases remaining between them. CDR1 LNHDA and CDR2 SQIVND come from the germline V gene (reference sequence). This CDR3 has 13 amino acids. CDR3 sequence (DNA): TGTGCCAGTACTCCCCCAAACACCGGGGAGCTGTTTTTT. Translated: CASTPPNTGELFF.

This clonotype showed up just a few times. The rearrangement links TRBV29-1 to TRBJ1-2; D gene uncertain. The V gene lost 6 bases and the J gene lost 4 bases, with 18 bases spanning the gap. The CDR3 covers 14 residues. CDR1 SQVTM and CDR2 ANQGSEA come from the germline V gene. CDR3 region: CSVNSDGLSYGYTF. CDR3 in DNA: TGCAGCGTGAACTCGGACGGCCTGAGCTATGGCTACACCTTC.

V usage is TRBV18 and J usage is TRBJ2-3; 9 positions agree with TRBD2. There are 17 residues in the CDR3. J gave up 6 bases and V 0 bases, and 10 bases lay outside the gene matches. Germline CDR1 and CDR2: KGHSH and LQKENI. The CDR3 DNA reads TGTGCCAGCTCACCACCGACTAGCGGCCCCTATGAGGATACGCAGTATTTT. It yields the protein CASSPPTSGPYEDTQYF.

This chain uses TRBV9 with TRBJ2-1; perhaps TRBD2 as D (6 bases). Germline V gene lookup returns CDR1 SGDLS and CDR2 YYNGEE. Trimming left V 4 bases short and J 4 bases short, with 12 bases between. The CDR3 totals 14 residues. As DNA, the CDR3 is TGTGCCAGCAGCATCGGGACTGCTTACAATGAGCAGTTCTTC. Residues: CASSIGTAYNEQFF.

The V and J genes are TRBV5-1 and TRBJ2-2; perhaps TRBD1 as D (5 bases). V lost 2 bases to trimming and J lost 6 bases, with 14 bases between them. CDR3 length: 15 amino acids. CDR1 and CDR2 (germline): SGHRS, YFSETQ. As DNA, the CDR3 is TGCGCCAGCAGCTTCGACAGTACAAGGCCCGGGGAGCTGTTTTTT. Its translation: CASSFDSTRPGELFF.

This chain joins TRBV3-1 and TRBJ1-5, with a tentative D call TRBD1 (6 bases). The CDR3 consists of 15 residues. Per the germline V gene, CDR1 is LGHDT and CDR2 is YNNKEL (reference sequence). Deletions cut 0 bases from V and 5 bases from J, with 11 bases between. CDR3 coding DNA: TGTGCCAGCAGCCAAGACAGGGGCTCCCATCAGCCCCAGCATTTT. It encodes CASSQDRGSHQPQHF.

The chain is built from TRBV28 and TRBJ1-1; 7 positions agree with TRBD1. Trimming at V came to 5 bases and at J to 1 base, leaving 1 base not matched to a gene. CDR1 is MDHEN and CDR2 is SYDVKM in the germline V gene. The CDR3 has 13 amino acids. The CDR3 loop is CASSHRGNTEAFF. Here the CDR3 DNA reads TGTGCCAGCAGTCACAGGGGGAACACTGAAGCTTTCTTT.

The chain couples TRBV30 to TRBJ1-3; D ambiguous. The CDR3 loop spans 13 amino acids. The V end lost 5 bases, the J end lost 0 bases, and 8 bases lay between the germline ends. Germline-derived CDR1 and CDR2 are GTSNPN and SVGIG (reference sequence). The CDR3 loop is CAWGSDSGNTIYF. CDR3 nucleotides: TGTGCCTGGGGGTCCGACTCTGGAAACACCATATATTTT.